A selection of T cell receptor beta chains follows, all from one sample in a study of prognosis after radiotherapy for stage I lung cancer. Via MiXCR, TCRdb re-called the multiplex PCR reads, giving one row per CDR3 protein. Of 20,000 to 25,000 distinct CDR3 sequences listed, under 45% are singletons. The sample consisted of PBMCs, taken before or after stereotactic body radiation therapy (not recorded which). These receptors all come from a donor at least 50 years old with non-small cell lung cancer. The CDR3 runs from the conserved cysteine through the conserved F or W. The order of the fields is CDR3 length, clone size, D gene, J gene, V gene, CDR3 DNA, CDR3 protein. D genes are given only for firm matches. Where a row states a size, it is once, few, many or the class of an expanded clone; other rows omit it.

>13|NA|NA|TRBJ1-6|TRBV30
TGTGCCTGGAGTGTACAGGCGGATTCACCCCTCCACTTT
CAWSVQADSPLHF
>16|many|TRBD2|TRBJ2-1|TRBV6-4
TGTGCCAGCAGTTTTACTAGCGGTACCACCTACAATGAGCAGTTCTTC
CASSFTSGTTYNEQFF
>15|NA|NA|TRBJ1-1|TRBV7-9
TGTGCCAGCAGCTTAGGACGCTCGGGGAACACTGAAGCTTTCTTT
CASSLGRSGNTEAFF
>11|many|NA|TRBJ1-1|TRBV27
TGTGCCAGTGGGACGGGCCCGGCCGCTTTCTTT
CASGTGPAAFF
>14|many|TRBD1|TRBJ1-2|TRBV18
TGTGCCAGCTCACCAAGGACAGGGGGTGAAGGCTACACCTTC
CASSPRTGGEGYTF
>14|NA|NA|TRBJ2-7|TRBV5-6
TGTGCCAGCAGCTTTTTTATCCGGAGTCACGAGCACTACTTC
CASSFFIRSHEHYF
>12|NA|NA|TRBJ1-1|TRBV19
TGTGCCAGTAGACACAAGGGACAAGCAGCTTTCTTT
CASRHKGQAAFF
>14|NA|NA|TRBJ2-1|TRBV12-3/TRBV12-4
TGTGCCAGCAGTTTACTCGGGGCCTTTAATGAGCAGTTCTTC
CASSLLGAFNEQFF
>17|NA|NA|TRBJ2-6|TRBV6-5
TGTGCCAGCAGTTACGGGTTCAGTTCCTCTGGGGCCAACGTCCTGACTTTC
CASSYGFSSSGANVLTF
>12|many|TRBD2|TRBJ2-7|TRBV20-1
TGCAGTGCTCTCGGGAGGAAACCCGAGCAGTACTTC
CSALGRKPEQYF
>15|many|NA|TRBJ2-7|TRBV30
TGTGCCTGGAGTGTACGTGGGACTCCCCGTATCGAGCAGTACTTC
CAWSVRGTPRIEQYF
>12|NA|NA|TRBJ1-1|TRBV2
TGTGCCAACGGAGGGGGTAACACTGAAGCTTTCTTT
CANGGGNTEAFF
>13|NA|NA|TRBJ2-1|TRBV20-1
TGCAGTGCTAGAGCTGTGGTCTACAATGAGCAGTTCTTC
CSARAVVYNEQFF
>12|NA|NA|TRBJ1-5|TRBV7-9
TGTGCCAGCAGCTTAGAGCAGGGGCCCCAGCATTTT
CASSLEQGPQHF
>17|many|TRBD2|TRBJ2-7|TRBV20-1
TGCAGTGCTAGAGATCGAAGCGGGGGAACGGGAAGCTACGAGCAGTACTTC
CSARDRSGGTGSYEQYF
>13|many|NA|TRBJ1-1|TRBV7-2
TGTGCCAGCAGCTTACAAGACTACACTGAAGCTTTCTTT
CASSLQDYTEAFF
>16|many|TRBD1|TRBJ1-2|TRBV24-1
TGTGCCACCAGTGATCGGGGGACAGACCCGATCGATCGCTACACCTTC
CATSDRGTDPIDRYTF
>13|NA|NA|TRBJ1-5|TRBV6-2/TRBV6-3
TGTACCAGCAGGGACGGGTTCGAGCAGCCCCAGCATTTT
CTSRDGFEQPQHF
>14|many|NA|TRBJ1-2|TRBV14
TGTGCCAGCAGCCAAGGAGGGGGGAGCTTGGGCTACACCTTC
CASSQGGGSLGYTF
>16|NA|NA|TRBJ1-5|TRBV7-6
TGTGCCAGCAGCCCACTCCGGGGGGCTAGCAATCAGCCCCAGCATTTT
CASSPLRGASNQPQHF